These 29 T cell receptor beta chains came from one sample sequenced in a study of blood T cells in healthy people across ages. PCR was performed a second time for about 7 to 11 cycles using a sample-barcoded 5' primer and a J-beta primer mix. Using its own MiXCR run on the 5' RACE reads, TCRdb lists one record per CDR3 protein. Of 650,000 to 800,000 distinct CDR3 sequences listed, around 52% were seen once; the top ten hold roughly 14%. What was sequenced was blood. The source of these receptors is a woman aged 80 or older in good health.

The chain links TRBV6-6 to TRBJ2-1; 15 nucleotides line up with TRBD2. There are 17 residues in the CDR3. The ends lost 0 bases at V and 4 bases at J; junction bases unmatched: 1. In germline, CDR1 is MNHNY, CDR2 SVGAGI (reference sequence). CDR3 sequence reads: CASSYSGLAGGYNEQFF. The CDR3 DNA reads TGTGCCAGCAGTTACTCAGGACTAGCGGGGGGGTACAATGAGCAGTTCTTC.

This clonotype was seen many times. The V and J genes are TRBV2 and TRBJ2-7, with D hard to call. CDR1 and CDR2 (germline): SNHLY, FYNNEI. The CDR3 runs 12 residues. V gave up 6 bases and J gave up 4 bases, with 10 bases separating them. The CDR3 loop reads CASRADKYEQYF. In nucleotides, the CDR3 is TGTGCCAGCAGAGCCGACAAGTACGAGCAGTACTTC.

The genes are TRBV20-1 and TRBJ2-7; no reliable D call. The better agreement between TRBJ2-5 and the DNA end casts doubt on the J call. The germline CDR1 and CDR2 sequences are DFQATT and SNEGSKA (reference sequence). The CDR3 runs 10 residues. The CDR3 protein is CSADHGTQYF. DNA of the CDR3: TGCAGTGCTGACCATGGGACCCAGTACTTC.

The table lists this clonotype with a few counts. The chain has TRBV7-3 and TRBJ2-1, with D perhaps TRBD1 (5 bases). The V gene's germline CDR1 is SGHTA and CDR2 FQGTGA. The V and J ends lost 5 bases and 5 bases respectively, with 10 bases between them. The CDR3 is 13 residues long. The CDR3 protein is CASSLDRHNEQFF. The CDR3 DNA is TGTGCCAGCAGCCTCGACAGACACAATGAGCAGTTCTTC.

This clonotype has a count of ten or more. The V and J genes are TRBV18 and TRBJ2-1; 8 bases line up with TRBD1. CDR1 is KGHSH and CDR2 is LQKENI in the germline V gene. CDR3 length: 14 amino acids. V shed 3 bases, J shed 9 bases, and the junction held 7 bases outside the gene matches. The DNA for the CDR3 is TGTGCCAGCTCACCTCAGGACAGGGCCGGTGAGCAGTTCTTC. Residues: CASSPQDRAGEQFF.

Comments on this clonotype: This sequence may be a read error, since a much larger clone differs from it by one base. The chain carries TRBV3-1 and TRBJ2-7; D is undetermined. The germline gives CDR1 LGHDT, CDR2 YNNKEL (reference sequence). The CDR3 is 11 amino acids. V was clipped by 2 bases and J by 7 bases, with 6 bases between them. DNA for the CDR3: TGTGCCAGCAGCCAATTACTTGAGCAGTACTTC. Encoded protein: CASSQLLEQYF.

This clonotype was observed a few times. The chain recombines TRBV4-1 with TRBJ2-7, with D perhaps matching TRBD1 (5 bases). The CDR3 loop spans 15 amino acids. Trimming took off 1 base at V and 3 bases at J, with 13 bases between the two ends. The V gene's germline CDR1 is MGHRA and CDR2 YSYEKL. CDR3 region: CASSQGTPVHYEQYF. As DNA, the CDR3 is TGCGCCAGCAGCCAAGGGACACCCGTCCACTACGAGCAGTACTTC.

Only a few counts were recorded for this clonotype. This chain joins TRBV10-3 and TRBJ2-7; the D gene is possibly TRBD2 (5 bases). The germline CDR1 and CDR2 sequences are ENHRY and SYGVKD. Deletions cut 8 bases from V and 0 bases from J, with 17 bases between. CDR3 length equals 15 residues. DNA for the CDR3: TGTGCCATCTCGGCGGAGGATCCCAGCTCCTACGAGCAGTACTTC. Translation gives CAISAEDPSSYEQYF.

For this clonotype: This clone may be a read error of a much larger clone one base away. The chain is built from TRBV4-2 and TRBJ2-1, with D unclear. The better agreement between TRBJ2-7 and the DNA end casts doubt on the J call. Germline V gene sequence: CDR1 LGHNA, CDR2 YNFKEQ. This CDR3 is 16 amino acids long. CDR3 sequence: CASSQDATEKHNEQYF. The CDR3 DNA is TGTGCCAGCAGCCAAGACGCGACGGAGAAACACAATGAGCAGTACTTC.

The chain recombines TRBV29-1 with TRBJ1-2; D uncertain. Trimming shortened V by 3 bases and J by 0 bases, and 8 bases separated the two germline ends. Germline V gene data show CDR1 as SQVTM and CDR2 as ANQGSEA. CDR3 size: 13 residues. As DNA, the CDR3 is TGCAGCGTTGAGGGGAGGACTAACTATGGCTACACCTTC. It translates to CSVEGRTNYGYTF.

This clonotype was counted between two and nine times. The chain links TRBV5-1 to TRBJ2-1; 10 positions agree with TRBD2. This CDR3 is built from 15 residues. The trim removed 4 bases at V and 7 bases at J, leaving 8 bases unmatched. Germline loops: CDR1 SGHRS, CDR2 YFSETQ. DNA for the CDR3: TGCGCCAGCAGCCACCTAGCGGGAGAAGGTAATGAGCAGTTCTTC. This encodes CASSHLAGEGNEQFF.

In its sample, this clonotype is medium-sized (0.01 to 0.1%). The chain employs TRBV20-1 and TRBJ2-3; TRBD2 matches 9 bases. The CDR3 is 15 residues long. V lost 0 bases to trimming and J lost 3 bases; unmatched junction nucleotides: 4. The germline V gene encodes CDR1 DFQATT and CDR2 SNEGSKA (reference sequence). CDR3 sequence: CSARDAAGGTDTQYF. The CDR3 DNA is TGCAGTGCTAGAGACGCAGCGGGGGGTACAGATACGCAGTATTTT.

The table lists this clonotype with many counts. The chain couples TRBV6-1 to TRBJ2-7; D call uncertain. The CDR3 is 11 residues long. Trimming left V 8 bases short and J 3 bases short, with 8 bases between. Germline-derived CDR1 and CDR2 are MNHNS and SASEGT. CDR3 sequence: CASFSHYEQYF. The CDR3 bases are TGTGCCAGCTTTTCCCACTACGAGCAGTACTTC.

The chain carries TRBV12-3 or TRBV12-4 and TRBJ2-7, with a weak D call TRBD2 (6 bases). The CDR3 loop spans 14 amino acids. V gave up 5 bases and J gave up 7 bases, with 18 bases separating them. CDR3 bases: TGTGCCAGCAGTCCGGGACTTCCCTACAATGAGCAGTACTTC. Residues: CASSPGLPYNEQYF.

This chain uses TRBV12-3 or TRBV12-4 with TRBJ2-2; 8 bases agree with TRBD2. This CDR3 comprises 12 residues. The CDR3 loop reads CVAGRVTGELFF. For the CDR3, the DNA is TGTGTAGCGGGAAGAGTTACCGGGGAGCTGTTTTTT.

The CDR3 spells CATSRRQGTTDTQYF. The DNA of the CDR3 is TGTGCCACCAGCAGAAGACAGGGGACCACAGATACGCAGTATTTT. The chain has TRBV15 and TRBJ2-3; 8 positions agree with TRBD1. CDR1 is LNHNV, CDR2 YYDKDF, per germline (reference sequence). The V segment lost 2 bases and the J segment 2 bases; nucleotides outside the gene matches: 3. This CDR3 region has 15 residues.

The rearrangement uses TRBV5-1 and TRBJ2-5, with 14 bases that match TRBD2. With V trimmed by 4 bases and J by 4 bases, 6 bases remained unmatched. The CDR3 is made up of 16 amino acids. In germline, CDR1 is SGHRS, CDR2 YFSETQ. The CDR3 region has the DNA TGCGCCAGCAGCCCGCGGACTAGCGGGAGGATAGAGACCCAGTACTTC. Encoded protein: CASSPRTSGRIETQYF. Combining the CDR3 with reference TRBV5-1 and TRBJ2-5 gives the whole variable domain KAGVTQTPRYLIKTRGQQVTLSCSPISGHRSVSWYQQTPGQGLQFLFEYFSETQRNKGNFPGRFSGRQFSNSRSEMNVSTLELGDSALYLCASSPRTSGRIETQYFGPGTRLLVL.

V usage is TRBV18 and J usage is TRBJ2-7; D is perhaps TRBD1 or TRBD2 (5 bases each). CDR3 length: 17 amino acids. V was shortened by 6 bases and J by 1 base, with 22 bases between the two germline ends. Germline V lookup: CDR1 KGHSH, CDR2 LQKENI. DNA of the CDR3: TGTGCCAGCTCTGTCCTGCTGAGGGGAAAAGGATCCTACGAGCAGTACTTC. As protein: CASSVLLRGKGSYEQYF. The whole variable domain, remainder taken from reference TRBV18 and TRBJ2-7, is NAGVMQNPRHLVRRRGQEARLRCSPMKGHSHVYWYRQLPEEGLKFMVYLQKENIIDESGMPKERFSAEFPKEGPSILRIQQVVRGDSAAYFCASSVLLRGKGSYEQYFGPGTRLTVT.

This chain joins TRBV12-3 or TRBV12-4 and TRBJ2-7, with TRBD2 matching over 11 bases. The J call may be faulty, since TRBJ2-5 better matches the DNA end. CDR3 size: 17 residues. CDR3 DNA: TGTGCCAGCAGTTGGCCCCTTAGCGGGAGGGCGGGAGAGACCCAGTACTTC. This translates into CASSWPLSGRAGETQYF.

With respect to this clonotype: A much larger clone is a single base away; this may be a read error. This chain uses TRBV15 with TRBJ2-5; D assignment may be TRBD1 or TRBD2 (6 bases each). This CDR3 contains 15 residues. V lost 5 bases and J lost 11, with 24 bases in between. Germline V lookup: CDR1 LNHNV, CDR2 YYDKDF (reference sequence). For the CDR3, the DNA is TGTGCCACCAGCCCCCGGGGGCGAACTAGTAATGAGCAGTACTTC. It codes for CATSPRGRTSNEQYF.

This clonotype was counted at least ten times. The rearrangement joins TRBV27 to TRBJ2-1, with D possibly being TRBD2 (6 bases). Germline V gene sequence: CDR1 MNHEY, CDR2 SMNVEV (reference sequence). With 7 bases removed from V and 9 bases from J, the gap between germline ends came to 22 bases. CDR3 length: 15 amino acids. The CDR3 region has the DNA TGTGCCAGCAATCTAGGGACTCTTGGGCCTCTTGAGCAGTTCTTC. It specifies CASNLGTLGPLEQFF.

This clonotype was seen at least ten times. With a much larger clone just one base away, this may be a read error. V and J are TRBV7-2 and TRBJ2-5; no reliable D call. Germline assignment: CDR1 SGHTA and CDR2 FQGNSA. CDR3 length: 17 residues. V shed 7 bases and J shed 2 bases, with 23 bases lying between them. CDR3 DNA sequence: TGTGCCAGCAACCAAACAACTAACCCAGGCCGGCAAGAGACCCAGTACTTC. This gives the protein CASNQTTNPGRQETQYF.

This clonotype has just one count. V usage is TRBV14 and J usage is TRBJ1-2; no definite D call. Germline V gene sequence: CDR1 SGHDN, CDR2 FVKESK. V was pared by 2 bases and J by 4 bases, with 5 bases between. The CDR3 has 12 residues. DNA for the CDR3: TGTGCCAGCAGCCAAAGTGTCTATGGCTACACCTTC. This gives the protein CASSQSVYGYTF.

This clonotype was seen repeatedly, ten times or more. The chain carries TRBV10-3 and TRBJ2-3; TRBD1 might be the D (6 bases). The V and J ends lost 6 bases and 6 bases respectively, with 7 bases between them. Germline CDR1 and CDR2: ENHRY and SYGVKD. There are 11 residues in the CDR3. This chain's CDR3 is CAISGQDTQYF. DNA for the CDR3: TGTGCCATCAGCGGACAGGATACGCAGTATTTT.

This clonotype was found many times. The rearrangement joins TRBV3-1 to TRBJ2-1; D possibly matches TRBD1 or TRBD2 (6 bases each). The V end lost 4 bases, the J end lost 8 bases, and 12 bases lay between the germline ends. In germline, CDR1 is LGHDT, CDR2 YNNKEL (reference sequence). The CDR3 consists of 13 residues. Here the CDR3 reads CASSLLGGHEQFF. The DNA of the CDR3 is TGTGCCAGCAGCCTACTAGGGGGGCATGAGCAGTTCTTC.

The rearrangement joins TRBV5-1 to TRBJ2-1; D is unclear. Trimming left V 0 bases short and J 2 bases short, with 12 bases between. The CDR3 extends over 16 amino acids. The germline V gene encodes CDR1 SGHRS and CDR2 YFSETQ. The CDR3 DNA reads as TGCGCCAGCAGCTTGGGAGCGTCAGGAGCCTACAATGAGCAGTTCTTC. It specifies CASSLGASGAYNEQFF.

This rearrangement joins TRBV7-2 to TRBJ1-5, with a tentative D call TRBD1 (6 bases). Trimming cost V 5 bases and J 6 bases, with 17 bases left between them. This CDR3 contains 15 residues. Looked up from germline, CDR1 is SGHTA and CDR2 is FQGNSA. CDR3 sequence (DNA): TGTGCCAGCAGCACTTCACAGGGTTCGGGTCAGCCCCAGCATTTT. Encoded protein: CASSTSQGSGQPQHF.

The chain recombines TRBV25-1 with TRBJ2-7; D may correspond to TRBD1 or TRBD2 (5 bases each). Trimming removed 5 bases from V and 1 base from J, with 15 bases in between. The CDR3 contains 15 residues. In germline, CDR1 is MGHDK, CDR2 SYGVNS. This CDR3 reads CASSRSGTGSYEQYF. The CDR3 region has the DNA TGTGCCAGCAGTCGCTCGGGAACAGGATCCTACGAGCAGTACTTC.

This chain uses TRBV5-1 with TRBJ2-6; perhaps D is TRBD1 or TRBD2 (5 bases each). Looked up from germline, CDR1 is SGHRS and CDR2 is YFSETQ. The CDR3 contains 15 residues. The V end was cut by 3 bases, the J end by 4 bases, with 11 bases between. CDR3 residues: CASSSGTMGANVLTF. CDR3 nucleotide sequence: TGCGCCAGCAGCTCCGGGACGATGGGGGCCAACGTCCTGACTTTC.